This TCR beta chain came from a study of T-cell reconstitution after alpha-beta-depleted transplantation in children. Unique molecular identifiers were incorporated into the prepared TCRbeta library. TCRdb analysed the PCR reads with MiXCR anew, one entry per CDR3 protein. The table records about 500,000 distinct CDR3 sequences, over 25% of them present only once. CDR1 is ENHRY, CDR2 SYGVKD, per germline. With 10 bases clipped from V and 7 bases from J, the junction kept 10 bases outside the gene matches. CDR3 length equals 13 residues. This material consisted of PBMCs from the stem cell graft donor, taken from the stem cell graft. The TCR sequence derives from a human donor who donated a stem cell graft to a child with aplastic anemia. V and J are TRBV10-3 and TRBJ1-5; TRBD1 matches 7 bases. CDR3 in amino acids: CATAPTGRQPQHF. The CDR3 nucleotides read TGTGCCACAGCTCCGACAGGGCGACAGCCCCAGCATTTT.